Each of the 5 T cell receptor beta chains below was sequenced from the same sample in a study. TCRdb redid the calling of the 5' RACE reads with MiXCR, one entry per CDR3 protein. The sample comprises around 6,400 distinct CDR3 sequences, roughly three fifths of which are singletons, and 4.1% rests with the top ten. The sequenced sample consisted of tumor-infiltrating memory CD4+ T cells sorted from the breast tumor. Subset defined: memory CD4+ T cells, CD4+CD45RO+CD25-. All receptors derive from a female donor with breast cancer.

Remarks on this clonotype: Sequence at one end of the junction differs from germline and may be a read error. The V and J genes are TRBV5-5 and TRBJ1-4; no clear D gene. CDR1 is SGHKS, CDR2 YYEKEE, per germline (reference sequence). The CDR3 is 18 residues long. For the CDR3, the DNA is TGTGCCAGCAGCATGGATTTTGGTTCTTTTGCAACTAATGAAAAACTGTATTTT. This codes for CASSMDFGSFATNEKLYF.

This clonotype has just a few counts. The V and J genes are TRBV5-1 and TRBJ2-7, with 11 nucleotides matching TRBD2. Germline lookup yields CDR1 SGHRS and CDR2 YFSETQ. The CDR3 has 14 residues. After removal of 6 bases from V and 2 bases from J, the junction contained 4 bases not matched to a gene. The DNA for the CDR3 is TGCGCCAGCACCGCGACTAGCGGGACCTACGAGCAGTACTTC. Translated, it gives CASTATSGTYEQYF.

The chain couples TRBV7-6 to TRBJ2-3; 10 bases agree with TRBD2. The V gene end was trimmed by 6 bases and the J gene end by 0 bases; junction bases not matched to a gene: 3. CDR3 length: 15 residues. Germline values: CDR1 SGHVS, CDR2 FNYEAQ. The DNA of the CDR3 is TGTGCCAGCAGTCTAGCGGGGGCTAGCACAGATACGCAGTATTTT. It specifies CASSLAGASTDTQYF.

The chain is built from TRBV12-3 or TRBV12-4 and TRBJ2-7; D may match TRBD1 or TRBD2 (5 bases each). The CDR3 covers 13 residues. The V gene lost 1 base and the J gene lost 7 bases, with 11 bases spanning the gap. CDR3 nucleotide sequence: TGTGCCAGCAGTTTAGGGGACGGCCAAGAGCAGTACTTC. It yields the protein CASSLGDGQEQYF.

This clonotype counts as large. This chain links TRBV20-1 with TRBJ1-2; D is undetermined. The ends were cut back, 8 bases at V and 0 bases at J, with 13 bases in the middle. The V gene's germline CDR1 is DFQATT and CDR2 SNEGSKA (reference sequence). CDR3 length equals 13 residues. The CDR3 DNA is TGCAGTCCGACACAGACGGCTAACTATGGCTACACCTTC. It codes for CSPTQTANYGYTF.